One and the same sample provided the 25 T cell receptor beta chains below, sequenced in a study of blood T cell repertoires in COVID-19. Clones were sequenced by immunoSEQ multiplex PCR, and TCRdb holds only the in-frame ones, with some missing. The sample lists about 360,000 clones; 75% to 90% were seen once. Sequencing was carried out using peripheral blood. These receptors all come from a woman aged 55 to 70 with COVID-19, enrolled during active disease.

V and J are TRBV30 and TRBJ1-5; 10 positions agree with TRBD1. The CDR3 extends over 13 amino acids. Germline CDR1 and CDR2: GTSNPN and SVGIG (reference sequence). Trimming removed 8 bases from V and 5 bases from J; junction bases left unmatched: 6. CDR3: CAGGGTGDQPQHF. In DNA, the CDR3 is TGTGCCGGGGGTGGGACAGGGGATCAGCCCCAGCATTTT.

J is TRBJ1-2 and V is TRBV18; tentatively, D is TRBD1 (6 bases). There are 13 residues in the CDR3. Germline CDR1 KGHSH, CDR2 LQKENI. Between the trimmed V and J ends, which lost 3 bases and 6 bases, there was a span of 11 bases. DNA for the CDR3: TGTGCCAGCTCACCGAGCCGGACAGATGGCTACACCTTC. Residues: CASSPSRTDGYTF.

The chain joins TRBV6-2 or TRBV6-3 to TRBJ1-2; D gene uncertain. Trimming pared 2 bases from V and 7 bases from J, leaving 17 bases between. The CDR3 runs 15 residues. Per the germline V gene, CDR1 is MNHEY and CDR2 is SVGEGT. The DNA of the CDR3 is TGTGCCAGCAGTTACGAAGACTTTCAAGTTCGTGGCTACACCTTC. It encodes CASSYEDFQVRGYTF.

V gene TRBV15 combines with J gene TRBJ1-1, with D possibly being TRBD1 (6 bases). The germline V and J ends were trimmed by 1 base and 1 base, with 10 bases remaining between them. Germline values: CDR1 LNHNV, CDR2 YYDKDF (reference sequence). The CDR3 covers 15 residues. For the CDR3, the DNA is TGTGCCACCAGCAGAGGGGGACAACGGAACACTGAAGCTTTCTTT. It is translated as CATSRGGQRNTEAFF.

V is TRBV27 and J is TRBJ1-1; maybe TRBD1 (5 bases). This CDR3 region has 14 residues. Deletions cut 6 bases from V and 5 bases from J, with 16 bases between. The germline V gene has CDR1 MNHEY and CDR2 SMNVEV (reference sequence). CDR3 sequence reads: CASSPGGVQTEAFF. Written as DNA, the CDR3 is TGTGCCAGCAGCCCGGGGGGGGTACAAACTGAAGCTTTCTTT.

The V gene is TRBV5-4, the J gene TRBJ2-7; TRBD1 agrees at 9 bases. CDR1 SGHNT and CDR2 YYREEE come from the germline V gene (reference sequence). V shed 5 bases, J shed 2 bases, and the junction held 8 bases outside the gene matches. The CDR3 contains 15 residues. The CDR3: CASSRGQGIPYEQYF. CDR3 sequence (DNA): TGTGCCAGCAGTCGTGGACAGGGGATTCCCTACGAGCAGTACTTC.

Worth noting for this clone: Because it lacks the conserved phenylalanine or tryptophan at the end, this CDR3 is likely a read error. Because the CDR3's place on the DNA is in doubt, the DNA is left out and the CDR3 is given as listed by TCRdb. V usage is TRBV2 and J usage is TRBJ2-3; the tabulated D call, TRBD2, remains unverified against the DNA. Ends included, the CDR3 has 9 residues. Germline V CDR1 and CDR2: SNHLY, FYNNEI. The CDR3 protein is CASSGRPGL.

The J gene is TRBJ1-1, the V gene TRBV4-1; tentatively, D is TRBD1 (5 bases). V was shortened by 1 base and J by 1 base, with 13 bases between the two germline ends. CDR1 is MGHRA and CDR2 is YSYEKL in the germline V gene. The CDR3 has 16 residues. CDR3 DNA: TGCGCCAGCAGCCAAGGCAGGGCTAAAGGGAACACTGAAGCTTTCTTT. This codes for CASSQGRAKGNTEAFF.

The CDR3 is CASSVGNNDYGYTF. CDR3 coding DNA: TGTGCCAGCAGCGTAGGTAACAACGACTATGGCTACACCTTC. This chain connects TRBV9 to TRBJ1-2; D is unresolved. Germline V CDR1 and CDR2: SGDLS, YYNGEE. The CDR3 is 14 residues long. Trimming shortened V by 0 bases and J by 3 bases, and 9 bases separated the two germline ends.

The rearrangement links TRBV4-2 to TRBJ1-1; possible D gene TRBD1, 6 bases. The CDR3 covers 14 residues. V was clipped by 3 bases and J by 2 bases, with 10 bases between them. Germline V gives CDR1 LGHNA, CDR2 YNFKEQ. CDR3 in amino acids: CASSHPRGNTEAFF. CDR3 bases: TGTGCCAGCAGCCACCCCAGGGGAAACACTGAAGCTTTCTTT.

The rearrangement links TRBV5-4 to TRBJ2-7, with 13 positions matching TRBD2. V was clipped by 4 bases and J by 6 bases; unmatched bases: 7. Germline CDR1 SGHNT, CDR2 YYREEE (reference sequence). The CDR3 runs to 15 residues. The CDR3 nucleotides are TGTGCCAGCAGCGTAACTAGCGGGGGGGCCGCCGAGCAGTACTTC. Its protein product is CASSVTSGGAAEQYF.

The J gene is TRBJ2-2, the V gene TRBV7-3; 8 bases fit TRBD1. Germline V gene lookup returns CDR1 SGHTA and CDR2 FQGTGA. This CDR3 has 14 residues. J gave up 2 bases and V 8 bases, and 4 bases lay outside the gene matches. CDR3 DNA sequence: TGTGCCAGCGACAGGGGCGCTAACACCGGGGAGCTGTTTTTT. It codes for CASDRGANTGELFF.

J is TRBJ1-5 and V is TRBV3-1 (or the pseudogene TRBV3-2); D perhaps matches TRBD1 (6 bases). From germline, CDR1 is LGHDT and CDR2 YNNKEL (reference sequence). V lost 4 bases and J lost 2, with 15 bases in between. The length of the CDR3 is 16 residues. The CDR3 region is CASSPHGGAGNQPQHF. CDR3 DNA sequence: TGTGCCAGCAGCCCCCACGGGGGGGCAGGCAATCAGCCCCAGCATTTT.

The gene calls are TRBV10-2 and TRBJ1-3; 9 bases agree with TRBD1. From germline, CDR1 is WSHSY and CDR2 SAAADI. The CDR3 extends over 15 amino acids. J was trimmed by 8 bases and V by 8 bases; bases with no gene match: 13. Written as DNA, the CDR3 is TGCGCCAGCTCCCCTGCTGGGACAGGGAGAGACACCATATATTTT. Translating it yields CASSPAGTGRDTIYF.

The chain combines TRBV7-2 with TRBJ2-5; D possibly corresponds to TRBD1 (6 bases). Deletions cut 1 base from V and 4 bases from J, with 16 bases between. The CDR3 consists of 16 residues. Germline CDR1 SGHTA, CDR2 FQGNSA. The CDR3 nucleotides are TGTGCCAGCAGCTTAGGCGGGCCAATCAGGGGAGAGACCCAGTACTTC. Protein product: CASSLGGPIRGETQYF.

This rearrangement joins TRBV15 to TRBJ1-2; maybe TRBD1 (6 bases). Germline values: CDR1 LNHNV, CDR2 YYDKDF (reference sequence). The V end was cut by 3 bases, the J end by 6 bases, with 11 bases between. The CDR3 is 13 residues long. The CDR3 reads CATSSAYRDGYTF. The CDR3 DNA sequence: TGTGCCACCAGCAGTGCTTACAGGGATGGCTACACCTTC. Based on the CDR3 plus reference TRBV15 and TRBJ1-2, the full variable domain is DAMVIQNPRYQVTQFGKPVTLSCSQTLNHNVMYWYQQKSSQAPKLLFHYYDKDFNNEADTPDNFQSRRPNTSFCFLDIRSPGLGDTAMYLCATSSAYRDGYTFGSGTRLTVV.

This chain connects TRBV6-1 to TRBJ2-3; D ambiguous. Germline loops: CDR1 MNHNS, CDR2 SASEGT. CDR3 size: 14 residues. V was clipped by 2 bases and J by 1 base, with 7 bases between them. The CDR3 DNA reads TGTGCCAGCAGTGAACGGCAGGGCACAGATACGCAGTATTTT. Its protein product is CASSERQGTDTQYF.

The V and J genes are TRBV27 and TRBJ2-5, with D possibly being TRBD2 (5 bases). This CDR3 has 14 residues. The V gene's germline CDR1 is MNHEY and CDR2 SMNVEV (reference sequence). Between the trimmed V and J ends, which lost 3 bases and 1 base, there was a span of 9 bases. The CDR3 bases are TGTGCCAGCAGTTTTATAGCGACCCAAGAGACCCAGTACTTC. This codes for CASSFIATQETQYF.

This sequence joins TRBV19 and TRBJ1-5; 7 bases agree with TRBD1. This CDR3 is built from 17 residues. Germline V gene sequence: CDR1 LNHDA, CDR2 SQIVND (reference sequence). Germline trimming cut 6 bases from V and 0 bases from J; bases unmatched to any gene: 11. CDR3 nucleotide sequence: TGTGCCAGTAGCCCTCCTGGGACAGTTTATAGCAATCAGCCCCAGCATTTT. This gives the protein CASSPPGTVYSNQPQHF.

The chain joins TRBV10-3 to TRBJ2-7; 8 bases map to TRBD2. With V trimmed by 6 bases and J by 3 bases, 10 bases remained unmatched. CDR1 is ENHRY and CDR2 is SYGVKD in the germline V gene. This CDR3 contains 15 residues. The CDR3 region is CAISSGTGGDYEQYF. The CDR3 nucleotides are TGTGCCATCAGCTCGGGGACGGGGGGGGACTACGAGCAGTACTTC.

The chain is built from TRBV6-5 and TRBJ1-2; D remains unclear. The CDR3 spans 12 residues. Germline V gene data show CDR1 as MNHEY and CDR2 as SVGAGI. Trimming took off 8 bases at V and 7 bases at J, with 14 bases between the two ends. CDR3 coding DNA: TGTGCCAGCGGCCCCCCCCGGGGTGGCTACACCTTC. Translated: CASGPPRGGYTF.

The rearrangement joins TRBV11-3 to TRBJ1-6; 7 bases are a match to TRBD1. After removal of 0 bases from V and 4 bases from J, the junction contained 0 bases not matched to a gene. The CDR3 extends over 15 amino acids. CDR1 is SGHNT and CDR2 is YENEEA in the germline V gene. The CDR3 region has the DNA TGTGCCAGCAGCTTAGAACAGGGGTATAATTCACCCCTCCACTTT. This codes for CASSLEQGYNSPLHF.

The chain carries TRBV2 and TRBJ1-5; D is uncertain. Per germline, CDR1 SNHLY and CDR2 FYNNEI. The CDR3 contains 12 residues. Trimming shortened V by 6 bases and J by 4 bases, and 7 bases separated the two germline ends. This CDR3 is CASRAVNQPQHF. The CDR3 DNA reads as TGTGCCAGCAGGGCGGTGAATCAGCCCCAGCATTTT.

This clone turned up a few times. J is TRBJ2-7 and V is TRBV10-3; 8 bases agree with TRBD1. Germline CDR1 and CDR2: ENHRY and SYGVKD. The V gene end was trimmed by 8 bases and the J gene end by 1 base; junction bases not matched to a gene: 7. This CDR3 contains 14 residues. The CDR3 DNA reads TGTGCCATCCAATCGGGACAGGATTCCTACGAGCAGTACTTC. Its protein is CAIQSGQDSYEQYF.

The chain employs TRBV13 and TRBJ1-2, with 7 bases that match TRBD1. The germline V gene has CDR1 PRHDT and CDR2 FYEKMQ (reference sequence). The ends lost 5 bases at V and 3 bases at J; junction bases unmatched: 12. The CDR3 is 16 amino acids. The CDR3 spells CASSPYNRGLDYGYTF. The CDR3 DNA follows: TGTGCCAGCAGCCCCTATAACAGGGGTTTGGACTATGGCTACACCTTC.